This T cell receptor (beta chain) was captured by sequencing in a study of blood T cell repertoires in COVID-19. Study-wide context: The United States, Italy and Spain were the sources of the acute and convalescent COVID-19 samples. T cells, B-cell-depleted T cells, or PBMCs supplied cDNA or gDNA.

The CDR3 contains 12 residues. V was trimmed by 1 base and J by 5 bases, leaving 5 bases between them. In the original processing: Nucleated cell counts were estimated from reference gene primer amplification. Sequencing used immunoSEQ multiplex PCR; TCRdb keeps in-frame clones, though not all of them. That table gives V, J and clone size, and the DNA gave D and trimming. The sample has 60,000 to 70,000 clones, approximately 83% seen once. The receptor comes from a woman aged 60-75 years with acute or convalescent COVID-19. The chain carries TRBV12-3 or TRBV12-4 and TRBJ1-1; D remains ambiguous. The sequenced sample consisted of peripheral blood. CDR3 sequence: CASSLVRTEAFF. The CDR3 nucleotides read TGTGCCAGCAGTTTAGTGAGGACTGAAGCTTTCTTT.